This T cell receptor beta chain was observed in a study of cytomegalovirus exposure and HLA in healthy donors. Researchers ran the PCR with 60 Vbeta and 13 Jbeta primers. Here immunoSEQ multiplex PCR was the method, and the copy in TCRdb shows in-frame clones only, minus some. In the table there are roughly 150,000 clones, over 65% of which are singletons. As concerns this clone: The junction shows a germline mismatch at one end, possibly a read error.

The CDR3 extends over 14 amino acids. Germline V CDR1 and CDR2: MDHEN, SYDVKM. This receptor was identified in a woman aged 25 to 39 in good health and CMV-seronegative. Sequenced sample: PBMCs. The chain joins TRBV28 to TRBJ1-3; tentatively, D is TRBD1 (5 bases). Written as DNA, the CDR3 is TGTGCCAGCAGTTTAGGGGCAGCGGGAACCACCATATATTTT. Protein sequence: CASSLGAAGTTIYF.